The clone carrying this TCR beta chain appeared a few times. Its cognate antigen is unknown. Primers used in a second PCR of roughly 6 to 12 cycles were a sample-barcoded 5' primer and a J-beta primer mix. From the 5' RACE reads, TCRdb called clonotypes with MiXCR, one entry per CDR3 protein. The sample lists some 1.5 million distinct CDR3 sequences; 25% to 30% were seen once. This CDR3 has 13 amino acids. V gave up 7 bases and J gave up 11 bases, with 20 bases separating them. These data are taken from a study of blood T cells in healthy people across ages. Study results and limitations: A strong correlation between TCR beta diversity and naive T cell percentage was seen. When set beside aged donors, long-lived donors presented more naive CD4+ cells and higher diversity. Naive and antigen-experienced cells could not be conclusively compared, given unsorted PBMCs.

V is TRBV12-3 or TRBV12-4 and J is TRBJ1-1; D gene ambiguous. This sequence originates from a woman aged 30 to 39 in good health. Sequenced input: blood. This CDR3 reads CASTGRNRPEAFF. The CDR3 DNA is TGTGCCAGCACTGGGCGGAACCGCCCCGAGGCTTTCTTT.